This paragraph reports one T cell receptor beta chain. Its antigen is not known. TCRB transcripts that were expressed got sequenced, as all of the isolated RNA had been reverse transcribed. Some clones are missing from TCRdb's copy, which holds only in-frame ones; the method was immunoSEQ multiplex PCR. The sample has about 740,000 clones, roughly 13% seen once; the top ten hold 0.022%. The sample comes from a study of beta chain features in type 1 diabetes. Regarding the study as a whole: For Type 1 diabetes patients, all four CD4+ subsets carried TCRB CDR3s that were moderately but significantly shorter.

Germline loops: CDR1 GTSNPN, CDR2 SVGIG (reference sequence). CDR3 length: 15 residues. The V end was cut by 0 bases, the J end by 4 bases, with 13 bases between. The chain carries TRBV30 and TRBJ1-5; D is possibly TRBD1 (5 bases). The receptor comes from a man aged 18 to 30 with type 1 diabetes. The sample consisted of naive CD4+ T cells from blood. The CDR3: CAWSVFVGGNQPQHF. For the CDR3, the DNA is TGTGCCTGGAGTGTGTTTGTTGGGGGAAATCAGCCCCAGCATTTT.